This T cell receptor beta chain was sequenced for a study of blood T cell repertoires in COVID-19. The V segment lost 6 bases and the J segment 0 bases; nucleotides outside the gene matches: 8. Germline V gene data show CDR1 as MNHNY and CDR2 as SVGAGI (reference sequence). The CDR3 is 16 residues long. This table comes from immunoSEQ multiplex PCR, and its TCRdb copy is limited to in-frame clones, with some not included. This sample has about 230,000 clones, with more than 80% found just once. Individuals aged roughly 18 to 95 years were recruited from about two dozen US areas. Self-reported history from a screening survey and questionnaire set each donor's cohort.

Sequencing was done on a sample of PBMCs or T cells enriched from blood (not recorded which). V usage is TRBV6-6 and J usage is TRBJ1-5, with 7 bases that match TRBD1. This TCR was recovered from a man aged 55 to 70 who had recovered from COVID-19. CDR3 protein: CASSRQGAYSNQPQHF. CDR3 nucleotides: TGTGCCAGCAGCCGACAGGGCGCCTATAGCAATCAGCCCCAGCATTTT.